This T cell receptor (beta chain) was retrieved from a study of blood T cell repertoires in COVID-19. Looking at the study overall: Researchers got acute and convalescent COVID-19 samples from the United States, Italy and Spain.

Per the original data handling: How many nucleated cells were present was estimated from reference gene primer amplification. Data came from immunoSEQ multiplex PCR; TCRdb stores just in-frame clones and leaves some out. The V and J calls and clone size come from that table; D and trimming were worked out from the DNA. The repertoire includes around 200,000 clones, more than 80% of them detected once, and approximately 1.1% sits in the top ten. Donors were grouped by their self-reported clinical history. Donors in Cohort 3 who had recovered were those with two negative PCRs, healthcare professional clearance, or resolution of their symptoms. The sequencing sample was made of PBMCs or T cells enriched from blood (not recorded which). This sequence originates from a man aged 30-40 years who had recovered from COVID-19.

CDR3 nucleotide sequence: TGCGCCAGCAGCTTGGGACAGCGTGAGGAAAAACTGTTTTTT. Its protein is CASSLGQREEKLFF. The chain uses TRBV5-1 and TRBJ1-4, with a weak D call TRBD1 (5 bases). The CDR3 has 14 amino acids. The germline V gene has CDR1 SGHRS and CDR2 YFSETQ. V lost 0 bases, J lost 8 bases, and 11 bases lay in between.